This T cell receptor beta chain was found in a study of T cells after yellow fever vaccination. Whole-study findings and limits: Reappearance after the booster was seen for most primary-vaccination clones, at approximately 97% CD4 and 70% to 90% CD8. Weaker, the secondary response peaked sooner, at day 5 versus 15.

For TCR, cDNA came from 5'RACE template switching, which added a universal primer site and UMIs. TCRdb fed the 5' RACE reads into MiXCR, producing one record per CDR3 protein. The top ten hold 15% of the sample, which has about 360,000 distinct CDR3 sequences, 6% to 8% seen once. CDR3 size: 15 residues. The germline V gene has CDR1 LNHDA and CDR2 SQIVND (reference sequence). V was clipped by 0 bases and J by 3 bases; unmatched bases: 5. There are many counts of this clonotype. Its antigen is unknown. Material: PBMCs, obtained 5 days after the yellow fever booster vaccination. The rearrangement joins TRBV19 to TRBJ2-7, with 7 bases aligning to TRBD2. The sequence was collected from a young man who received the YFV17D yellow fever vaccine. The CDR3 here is CASSIDGGSFYEQYF. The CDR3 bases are TGTGCCAGTAGTATAGATGGCGGGAGTTTCTACGAGCAGTACTTC.